This T cell receptor (beta chain) was sequenced for a study of blood T cell repertoires in COVID-19. Across the whole study: There were acute and convalescent COVID-19 samples, and they came from the United States, Italy and Spain. T cells, B-cell-depleted T cells, or PBMCs supplied cDNA or gDNA.

Data came from immunoSEQ multiplex PCR; TCRdb stores just in-frame clones and leaves some out. The sample yields under 250,000 clones, 75% to 85% seen once. A single count supports this clone. The ends were cut back, 5 bases at V and 2 bases at J, with 16 bases in the middle. The CDR3 covers 16 residues. Germline CDR1 and CDR2: MDHEN and SYDVKM. Sequencing used peripheral blood. The receptor's source is a human donor in a cohort sampled during active COVID-19. The chain combines TRBV28 with TRBJ2-1; D might be TRBD1 (8 bases). The CDR3 is CASSRGGDRTYNEQFF. CDR3 coding DNA: TGTGCCAGCAGTAGGGGAGGGGACAGGACCTACAATGAGCAGTTCTTC.